Detailed here is one TCR beta chain. The data were produced by immunoSEQ multiplex PCR, yet TCRdb's version contains in-frame clones alone and is incomplete. Of about 350,000 clones listed, around 87% are singletons. This entry is derived from a study of blood T cell repertoires in COVID-19. About the research overall: PBMCs, B-cell-depleted T cells, or T cells were the source of the cDNA or gDNA that made up the material.

This CDR3 comprises 11 residues. The V end was cut by 3 bases, the J end by 6 bases, with 5 bases between. Per the germline V gene, CDR1 is GTSNPN and CDR2 is SVGIG (reference sequence). The sample consisted of PBMCs or T cells enriched from blood (not recorded which). The sequence was collected from a woman aged 30 to 39 who had recovered from COVID-19. The chain employs TRBV30 and TRBJ2-2; D is uncertain. CDR3 region: CAWRSSGELFF. The CDR3 bases are TGTGCCTGGAGGTCTTCCGGGGAGCTGTTTTTT.